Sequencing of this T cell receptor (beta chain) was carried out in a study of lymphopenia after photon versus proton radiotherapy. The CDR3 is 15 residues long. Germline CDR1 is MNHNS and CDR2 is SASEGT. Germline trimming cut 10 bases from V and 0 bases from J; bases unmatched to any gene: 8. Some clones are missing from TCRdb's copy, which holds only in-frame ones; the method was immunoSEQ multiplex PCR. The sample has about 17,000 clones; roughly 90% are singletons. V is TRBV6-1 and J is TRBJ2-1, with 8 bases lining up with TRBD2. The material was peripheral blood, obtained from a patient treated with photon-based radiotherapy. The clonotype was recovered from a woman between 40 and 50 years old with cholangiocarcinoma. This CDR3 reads CAIRREDSSYNEQFF. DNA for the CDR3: TGTGCCATCCGGCGGGAGGACAGCTCCTACAATGAGCAGTTCTTC.